This T cell receptor (beta chain) was captured in a study of a mutant IDH1 vaccine in newly diagnosed glioma. Across the study: First vaccine doses came 4-6 weeks after radiotherapy alone, or with temozolomide cycles.

Trimming at V came to 4 bases and at J to 6 bases, leaving 5 bases not matched to a gene. The CDR3 is 15 amino acids. The V gene's germline CDR1 is SGHNT and CDR2 YYREEE (reference sequence). Repertoires were generated with immunoSEQ multiplex PCR, while TCRdb's copy carries only in-frame clones and drops some. The profile shows approximately 61,000 clones, under 90% of them singletons. Findings and caveats of the study: Apparently, pseudoprogression bore no relation to changes among the top peripheral T cell clonotypes. Immune responses induced by the vaccine were seen in roughly 93% of patients, spanning multiple MHC alleles.

As concerns this clone: The antigen is not known.

The time point here: week 11, during vaccination. The study gave 300 ug of mutant IDH1 20-mer peptide per vaccine dose, with topical imiquimod. The clonotype was recovered from a middle-aged man with glioma. Sequencing used PBMCs, obtained from a glioma patient whose treatment included an IDH1 peptide vaccine. The genes are TRBV5-4 and TRBJ2-5, with 14 bases lining up with TRBD2. The chain's CDR3 is CASSLGLAGEKTQYF. CDR3 bases: TGTGCCAGCAGCCTGGGACTAGCGGGAGAAAAGACCCAGTACTTC. The complete variable domain, with remaining parts taken from reference TRBV5-4 and TRBJ2-5, reads ETGVTQSPTHLIKTRGQQVTLRCSSQSGHNTVSWYQQALGQGPQFIFQYYREEENGRGNFPPRFSGLQFPNYSSELNVNALELDDSALYLCASSLGLAGEKTQYFGPGTRLLVL.